This T cell receptor (beta chain) was identified during a study of shared clonotypes between healthy human individuals. Whole-study findings and limits: Around 4.7% was the fraction of naive CD4 clonotypes found shared across a handful of donors.

CD8 cells classed as naive were CD45RO-negative and positively selected for CCR7, excluding terminally differentiated effector memory CD45RA+ cells. Healthy and HIV-negative, the adult donors had no recent acute infections or vaccinations. J lost 6 bases, V lost 6 bases, and 2 bases had no gene match. This CDR3 is built from 12 residues. Germline CDR1 reads WSHSY; CDR2 reads SAAADI. The authors split each subset's genomic DNA evenly across several immunoSEQ plates. Generated by immunoSEQ multiplex PCR, the TCRdb table keeps only in-frame clones and is missing some. The sample gives about 2.2 million clones, just under 95% of which show up once; 1.5% to 2% is in the top ten. Worth noting for this clone: Antigen: not known.

The material sequenced was naive CD8+ T cells from PBMCs. The chain couples TRBV10-2 to TRBJ2-3; 8 bases fit TRBD1. The clonotype originates from a man between 18 and 29 years old in good health. Some clones in this sample may be carry-over from other donors' samples. The CDR3: CASRDRGDTQYF. CDR3 bases: TGCGCCAGCAGAGACAGGGGTGATACGCAGTATTTT.